This T cell receptor beta chain originates from a study of CD8+ T cells in alopecia areata (dated by TCRdb to 2016 to 2019). Turning to the overall study: Treated patients were enrolled in an open-label pilot trial of oral tofacitinib at 5 to 10 mg twice daily for moderate-to-severe alopecia areata. Scalp tissue and sorted CD4+ and CD8+ peripheral blood T cells from patchy and totalis/universalis alopecia areata patients and from healthy controls were covered by human TCRbeta sequencing. RNA was obtained with the PAXgene miRNA kit for fixed scalp, the miRNeasy kit for PBMCs, and the RNeasy kit for mouse skin. In both human patients and the C3H/HeJ mouse model, the study applied high-throughput TCRbeta sequencing to look at T cell clonal expansion in alopecia areata. TCRbeta CDR3 regions were amplified by immunoSEQ multiplex PCR using 35 Vbeta forward and 13 Jbeta reverse primers. In treated patients, disease severity was measured using the SALT score, which gives the percentage of scalp surface area affected. Patients stayed on tofacitinib for 6 to 18 months and then had 6 months of follow-up off drug so that delayed response and recurrence could be assessed. Biopsies were taken from tofacitinib-treated patients at baseline and again at 4 and 24 weeks into treatment, and several of those patients also had a later scalp biopsy. Scalp clonality was compared across normal scalp (n=4), patchy alopecia areata scalp (n=8), and alopecia totalis/universalis scalp (n=8).

Deletion took 1 base off V and 7 bases off J, with a span of 10 bases between the germline ends. The CDR3 holds 13 amino acids from the cysteine to the phenylalanine. This entry keeps only the CDR3 DNA: 39 bases, framed from base 1. CDR1 and CDR2, looked up from the germline V gene, are SGDLS and YYNGEE. General findings and caveats noted by the study authors: Shared TCR sequences between patients were less evident than in mice, which may be partly attributable to HLA diversity in the patient population. Lesional scalp, especially in alopecia totalis/universalis, showed higher clonality and more expanded CD8+ clones than normal scalp, suggesting antigenic drive. Tofacitinib significantly decreased scalp clonality and the number of expanded CD8+ clones among the top 100 scalp clones. Unlike mouse skin, which is dominated by gammadelta T cells, normal human skin has resident alphabeta T cells that are also sequenced, and this complicates analysis of the scalp TCR repertoire. Many expanded lesional clones were found to persist in scalp and blood during tofacitinib treatment, and relapse after treatment cessation may be partly explained by this persistence. The treated cohort was small, with a single nonresponder, so links between baseline CD8+ expansion and response need larger studies.

Of note for this clone: Its antigen is not yet known. No much larger clonotype is one base removed from it; base qualities were not supplied.

The treatment or condition label of this sample denotes: oral pan-JAK inhibitor, 5-10 mg twice daily. Lesional scalp punch biopsies and peripheral blood were obtained from alopecia areata patients. PBMCs were separated by density centrifugation and stained for CD3, CD4 and CD8, after which CD4+ and CD8+ T cells were sorted on a FACSAria. Libraries were made using the immunoSEQ multiplex PCR assay. For TCR sequencing, RNA was extracted from every sample and reverse transcribed into cDNA to serve as template. SuperScript III was used to make first-strand cDNA, primed with a 2:1 mix of oligo-dT and random hexamers. A synthetic immune receptor repertoire was used to assess amplification bias, and residual bias was removed computationally. On the study's bioinformatics: Raw reads were preprocessed to remove errors, and CDR3 was defined by IMGT conventions from the conserved cysteine to phenylalanine. Clonality was computed by normalizing Shannon entropy by log2 of the number of productive unique TCRs and subtracting the result from 1. Whether each scalp clone was CD4 or CD8 was inferred by checking scalp TCRbeta sequences against the CD4 and CD8 repertoires from sorted blood. TCRdb carries this immuneACCESS record with in-frame sequences only. Its versions omit some clonotypes, under half of them owing to an unresolved V gene in the studies checked, with the rest unexplained. For V, J and clone size, that table is used; D and trimming come from the DNA. The sample includes roughly 220,000 clones, with around 65% observed a single time. The ten largest clones add up to approximately 1.2% of the sample.

This specimen consisted of CD4+ T cells sorted from blood, obtained around week 44, from a patient treated with tofacitinib. The sequence is built from TRBV9 and TRBJ2-3, with no D gene named confidently. This TCR came from a human donor with alopecia areata. The CDR3 here reads CASSVLGLNTQYF. The DNA sequence is TGTGCCAGCAGCGTACTGGGGTTAAATACGCAGTATTTT.